This T cell receptor (beta chain) was recorded in a study of T cell responses to AZD1222 COVID-19 vaccine. The length of the CDR3 is 15 residues. J gave up 6 bases and V 0 bases, and 4 bases lay outside the gene matches. The germline V gene has CDR1 SGDLS and CDR2 YYNGEE. Assay: immunoSEQ multiplex PCR; the TCRdb copy retains only in-frame clones and omits some. The sample has approximately 85,000 clones, approximately 83% seen once. Study conclusions and caveats: CD4 TCRs associated with vaccination spanned spike, dominating at 160-218 and 743-854.

As concerns this clone: Its specificity is unknown.

The sequenced sample was peripheral blood, obtained on day 0 of AZD1222 vaccination. The sequence derives from an adult in good health. J is TRBJ2-1 and V is TRBV9; TRBD2 agrees at 9 bases. The CDR3 loop reads CASSVASSGINEQFF. The CDR3 DNA reads as TGTGCCAGCAGCGTAGCGTCTAGCGGGATCAATGAGCAGTTCTTC.